This record looks at one T cell receptor (beta chain) sequence and its context. Antigen: not known. The CDR3 runs to 16 residues. The V and J ends lost 5 bases and 2 bases respectively, with 18 bases between them. CDR1 KGHSH and CDR2 LQKENI come from the germline V gene. After 5'RACE with constant-segment primers, TCR alpha and TCR beta cDNA libraries carrying sample barcodes and UMIs were obtained. TCRdb re-derived calls from the 5' RACE reads in MiXCR, one entry per CDR3 protein. This table holds about 190,000 distinct CDR3 sequences, around 16% found once. The data stem from a study of T-cell memory formation after mild COVID-19. Study-level results: Clones contracting over day 15 to 85 were CD4/CD8 balanced, with later expanders leaning CD4+. Still unconfirmed is whether the second-wave clones peaking on day 37 recognized SARS-CoV-2. Cross-reactive memory appears to have joined, as suggested by some responding clones showing up in pre-infection memory.

This chain uses TRBV18 with TRBJ1-1, with D perhaps TRBD1 (6 bases). The sequenced sample consisted of PBMCs or a T cell subset sorted from them (not recorded which). The sequence was collected from an adult woman who had mild COVID-19 (a few samples of this study predate the infection). Cell type and time point are not known. DNA of the CDR3: TGTGCCAGCTCATCATCCAGGACAGCCTTAAACACTGAAGCTTTCTTT. It specifies CASSSSRTALNTEAFF.